The rows below give T cell receptor beta chains drawn from one sample of a study of blood T cell repertoires in COVID-19. The data were produced by immunoSEQ multiplex PCR, yet TCRdb's version contains in-frame clones alone and is incomplete. The sample holds just over 350,000 clones, roughly 87% seen once. The source material was PBMCs or T cells enriched from blood (not recorded which). The receptors originated from a woman in her twenties or thirties who had recovered from COVID-19. Both conserved end residues are part of each CDR3. The D gene is left open where the match is weak. A clone size is listed for some rows: how often the clone was seen (once, few, many), or a class if it is expanded.

D | size | J | length | V | DNA | CDR3
TRBD2 | . | TRBJ2-1 | 15 | TRBV19 | TGTGCCAGTAGTGCGTTAGCGGGATACGGCAATGAGCAGTTCTTC | CASSALAGYGNEQFF
TRBD2 | . | TRBJ2-5 | 18 | TRBV7-9 | TGTGCCAGCAGCACCCCGTGGACTAGCGGGGGGCACCAAGAGACCCAGTACTTC | CASSTPWTSGGHQETQYF
. | . | TRBJ1-4 | 14 | TRBV4-2 | TGTGCCAGCAGCCAAGGAGGGATTAATGAAAAACTGTTTTTT | CASSQGGINEKLFF
TRBD2 | . | TRBJ2-1 | 14 | TRBV7-9 | TGTGCCACCCCGGCGGGGGGGTCCTACAATGAGCAGTTCTTC | CATPAGGSYNEQFF
. | few | TRBJ1-4 | 16 | TRBV3-1/TRBV3-2 | TGTGCCAGCAGCCCCCAACAGGGTTCAACTAATGAAAAACTGTTTTTT | CASSPQQGSTNEKLFF
. | . | TRBJ1-2 | 13 | TRBV27 | TGTGCCAGCAGTTTAGGGGGGAACTATGGCTACACCTTC | CASSLGGNYGYTF
. | few | TRBJ2-7 | 14 | TRBV5-1 | TGCGCCAGCAGGTCGCTAGACGTATCCTACGAGCAGTACTTC | CASRSLDVSYEQYF
. | . | TRBJ2-7 | 15 | TRBV7-6 | TGTGCCAGCAGCCCGGACGCAGGGGCGTATTACGAGCAGTACTTC | CASSPDAGAYYEQYF
. | . | TRBJ2-1 | 13 | TRBV6-6 | TGTGCCAGCAGCTTTACAGGGAACAATGAGCAGTTCTTC | CASSFTGNNEQFF
TRBD2 | . | TRBJ2-1 | 15 | TRBV7-8 | TGTGCCAGCAGCGCTCCAGACCTCGGGAGGAATGAGCAGTTCTTC | CASSAPDLGRNEQFF
. | few | TRBJ1-5 | 16 | TRBV7-8 | TGTGCCAGCAGCTCACGAGGAGGGCTGGGCAATCAGCCCCAGCATTTT | CASSSRGGLGNQPQHF
. | . | TRBJ1-1 | 13 | TRBV3-1/TRBV3-2 | TGTGCCAGCAGACACCTCCGGGACACTGAAGCTTTCTTT | CASRHLRDTEAFF
. | . | TRBJ1-1 | 8 | TRBV29-1 | TGCAGCGTCGGCGGGTTTTTTTTT | CSVGGFFF
. | . | TRBJ1-6 | 15 | TRBV11-2 | TGTGCCAGCAGCTTAGATCGGCCGGAGAATTCACCCCTCCACTTT | CASSLDRPENSPLHF
TRBD1 | . | TRBJ2-2 | 13 | TRBV11-3 | TGTGCCAGACGGGGACAGTACACCGGGGAGCTGTTTTTT | CARRGQYTGELFF
. | . | TRBJ1-2 | 13 | TRBV9 | TGTGCCAGCAGCGCGCCGTTGGAGGATGGCTACACCTTC | CASSAPLEDGYTF
TRBD2 | . | TRBJ2-1 | 13 | TRBV5-8 | TGTGCCAGCAGGTCGGGGGGTGACAATGAGCAGTTCTTC | CASRSGGDNEQFF
. | . | TRBJ2-3 | 18 | TRBV12-5 | TGTGCTAGTGCATTCGGAGTACTAGAACATAATCTCACAGATACGCAGTATTTT | CASAFGVLEHNLTDTQYF
TRBD1 | . | TRBJ2-3 | 16 | TRBV9 | TGTGCCAGCAGCGTAGGAAGAGGGGGCGGCACAGATACGCAGTATTTT | CASSVGRGGGTDTQYF
. | . | TRBJ2-3 | 14 | TRBV5-4 | TGTGCCAGCAGCTTGTCGGTGAGCACAGATACGCAGTATTTT | CASSLSVSTDTQYF
. | . | TRBJ1-2 | 14 | TRBV7-8 | TGTGCCAGCAGCTTTTTGGGGGAGGGTCGTGGCTACACCTTC | CASSFLGEGRGYTF
TRBD1 | . | TRBJ1-2 | 15 | TRBV27 | TGTGCCAGCAGCCCCAACCCGACAGGGGGAGATGGCTACACCTTC | CASSPNPTGGDGYTF
. | . | TRBJ1-5 | 14 | TRBV4-1 | TGCGCCAGCAGCGCGACTACCCGGGATCAGCCCCAGCATTTT | CASSATTRDQPQHF
TRBD1 | . | TRBJ2-3 | 14 | TRBV24-1 | TGTGCCACCAGCGGGACAGGGCGTACAGATACGCAGTATTTT | CATSGTGRTDTQYF